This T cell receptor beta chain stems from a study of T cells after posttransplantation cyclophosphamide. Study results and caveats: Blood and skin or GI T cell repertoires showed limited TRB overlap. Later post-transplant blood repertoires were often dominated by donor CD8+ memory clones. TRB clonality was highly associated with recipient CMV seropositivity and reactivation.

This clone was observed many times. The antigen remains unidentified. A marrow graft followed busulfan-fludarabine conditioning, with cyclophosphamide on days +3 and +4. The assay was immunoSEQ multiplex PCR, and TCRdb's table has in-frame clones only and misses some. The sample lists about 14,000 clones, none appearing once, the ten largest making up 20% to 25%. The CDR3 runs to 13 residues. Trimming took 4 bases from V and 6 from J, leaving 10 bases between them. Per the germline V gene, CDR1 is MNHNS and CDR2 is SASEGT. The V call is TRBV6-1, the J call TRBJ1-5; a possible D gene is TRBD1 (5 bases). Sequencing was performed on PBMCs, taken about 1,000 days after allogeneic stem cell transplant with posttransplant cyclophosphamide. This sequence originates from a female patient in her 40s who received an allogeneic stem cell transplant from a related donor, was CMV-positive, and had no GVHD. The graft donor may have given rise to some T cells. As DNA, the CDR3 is TGTGCCAGCAGTGTTAGGGGCACTCAGCCCCAGCATTTT. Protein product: CASSVRGTQPQHF.